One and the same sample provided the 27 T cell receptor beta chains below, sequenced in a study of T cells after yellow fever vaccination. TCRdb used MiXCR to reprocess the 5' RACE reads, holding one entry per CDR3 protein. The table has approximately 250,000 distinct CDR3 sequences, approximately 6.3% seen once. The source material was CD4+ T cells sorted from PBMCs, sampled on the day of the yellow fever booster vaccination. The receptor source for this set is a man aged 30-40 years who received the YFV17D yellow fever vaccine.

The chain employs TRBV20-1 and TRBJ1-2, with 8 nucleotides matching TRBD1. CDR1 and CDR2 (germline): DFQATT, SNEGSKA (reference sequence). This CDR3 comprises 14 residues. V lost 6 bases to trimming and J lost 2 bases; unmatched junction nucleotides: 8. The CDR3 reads CSATDRGSNYGYTF. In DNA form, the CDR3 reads TGCAGTGCCACAGACAGGGGCTCCAACTATGGCTACACCTTC.

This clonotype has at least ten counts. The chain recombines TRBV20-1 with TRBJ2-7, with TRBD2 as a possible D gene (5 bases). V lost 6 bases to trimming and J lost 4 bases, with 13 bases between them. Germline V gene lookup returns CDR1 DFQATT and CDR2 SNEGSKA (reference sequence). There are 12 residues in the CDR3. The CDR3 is CSANGNAYEQYF. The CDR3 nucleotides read TGCAGTGCGAACGGGAACGCATACGAGCAGTACTTC.

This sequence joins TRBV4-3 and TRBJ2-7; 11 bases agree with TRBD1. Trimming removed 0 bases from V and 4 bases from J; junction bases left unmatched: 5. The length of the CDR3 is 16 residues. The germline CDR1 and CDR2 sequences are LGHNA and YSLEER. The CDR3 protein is CASSQDYGTGGYEQYF. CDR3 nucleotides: TGCGCCAGCAGCCAAGATTACGGGACAGGGGGGTACGAGCAGTACTTC.

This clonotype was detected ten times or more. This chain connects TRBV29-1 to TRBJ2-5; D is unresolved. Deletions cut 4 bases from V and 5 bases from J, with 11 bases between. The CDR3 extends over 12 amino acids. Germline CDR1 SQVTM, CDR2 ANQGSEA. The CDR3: CSVVRASETQYF. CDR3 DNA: TGCAGCGTTGTTCGGGCGTCGGAGACCCAGTACTTC. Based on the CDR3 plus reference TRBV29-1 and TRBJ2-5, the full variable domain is SAVISQKPSRDICQRGTSLTIQCQVDSQVTMMFWYRQQPGQSLTLIATANQGSEATYESGFVIDKFPISRPNLTFSTLTVSNMSPEDSSIYLCSVVRASETQYFGPGTRLLVL.

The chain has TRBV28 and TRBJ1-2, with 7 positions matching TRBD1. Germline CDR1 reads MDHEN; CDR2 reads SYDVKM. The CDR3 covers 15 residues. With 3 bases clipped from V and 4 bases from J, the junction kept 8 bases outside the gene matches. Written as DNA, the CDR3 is TGTGCCAGCAGTTTCCCGACAGGGAAGTCCTATGGCTACACCTTC. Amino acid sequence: CASSFPTGKSYGYTF.

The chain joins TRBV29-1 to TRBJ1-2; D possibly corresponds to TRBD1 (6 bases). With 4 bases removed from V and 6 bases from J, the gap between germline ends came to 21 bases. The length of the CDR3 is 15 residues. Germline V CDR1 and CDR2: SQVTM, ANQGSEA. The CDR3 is CSVVLTIRTDHGYTF. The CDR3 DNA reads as TGCAGCGTTGTCCTAACAATCCGGACAGATCATGGCTACACCTTC.

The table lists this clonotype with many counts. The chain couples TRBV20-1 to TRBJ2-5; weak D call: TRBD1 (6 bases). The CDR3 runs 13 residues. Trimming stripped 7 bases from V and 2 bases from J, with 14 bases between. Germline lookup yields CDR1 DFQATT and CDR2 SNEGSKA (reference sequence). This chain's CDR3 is CSGLDSVQETQYF. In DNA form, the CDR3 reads TGCAGTGGCTTGGACAGTGTACAAGAGACCCAGTACTTC.

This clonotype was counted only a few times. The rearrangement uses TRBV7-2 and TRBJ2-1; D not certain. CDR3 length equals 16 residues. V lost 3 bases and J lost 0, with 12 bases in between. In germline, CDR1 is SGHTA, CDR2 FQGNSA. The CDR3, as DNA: TGTGCCAGCAGCTTCCTCCCCGGTCCCTCCTACAATGAGCAGTTCTTC. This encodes CASSFLPGPSYNEQFF.

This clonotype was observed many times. This CDR3 reads CASMGTGAASYNEQFF. CDR3 bases: TGTGCCAGCATGGGGACGGGGGCGGCATCCTACAATGAGCAGTTCTTC. This chain links TRBV6-2 or TRBV6-3 with TRBJ2-1, with D tentatively TRBD1 or TRBD2 (6 bases each). There are 16 residues in the CDR3. Per germline, CDR1 MNHEY and CDR2 SVGEGT. Trimming left V 7 bases short and J 1 base short, with 17 bases between.

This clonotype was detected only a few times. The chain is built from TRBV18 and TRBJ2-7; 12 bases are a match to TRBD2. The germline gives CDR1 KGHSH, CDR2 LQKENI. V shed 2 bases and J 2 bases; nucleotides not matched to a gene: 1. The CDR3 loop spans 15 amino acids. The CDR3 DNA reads TGTGCCAGCTCACCAGGACTAGCGGGAACCTACGAGCAGTACTTC. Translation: CASSPGLAGTYEQYF. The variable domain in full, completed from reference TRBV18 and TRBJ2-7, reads NAGVMQNPRHLVRRRGQEARLRCSPMKGHSHVYWYRQLPEEGLKFMVYLQKENIIDESGMPKERFSAEFPKEGPSILRIQQVVRGDSAAYFCASSPGLAGTYEQYFGPGTRLTVT.

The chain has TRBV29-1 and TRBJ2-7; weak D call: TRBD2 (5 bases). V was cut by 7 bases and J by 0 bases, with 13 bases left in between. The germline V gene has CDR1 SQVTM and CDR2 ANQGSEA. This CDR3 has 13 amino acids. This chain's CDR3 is CSASGSSSYEQYF. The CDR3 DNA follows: TGCAGCGCGTCGGGATCTAGCTCCTACGAGCAGTACTTC.

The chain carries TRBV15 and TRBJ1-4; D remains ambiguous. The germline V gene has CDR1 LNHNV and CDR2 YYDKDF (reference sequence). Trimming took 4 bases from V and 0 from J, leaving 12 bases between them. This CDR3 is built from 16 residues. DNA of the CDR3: TGTGCCACCAGCAAATTGCTAACAGCAACTAATGAAAAACTGTTTTTT. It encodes CATSKLLTATNEKLFF.

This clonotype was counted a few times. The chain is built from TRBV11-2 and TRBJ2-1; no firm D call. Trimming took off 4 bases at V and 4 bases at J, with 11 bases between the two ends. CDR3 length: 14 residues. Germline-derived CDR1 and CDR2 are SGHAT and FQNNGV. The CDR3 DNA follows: TGTGCCAGCAGCTCGAGGACCTCTTACAATGAGCAGTTCTTC. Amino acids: CASSSRTSYNEQFF.

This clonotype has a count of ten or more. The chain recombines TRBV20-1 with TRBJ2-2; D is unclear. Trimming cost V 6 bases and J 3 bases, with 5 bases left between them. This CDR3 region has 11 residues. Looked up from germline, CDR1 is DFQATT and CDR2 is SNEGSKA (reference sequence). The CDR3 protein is CSAKDTGELFF. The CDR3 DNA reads TGCAGTGCAAAGGACACCGGGGAGCTGTTTTTT.

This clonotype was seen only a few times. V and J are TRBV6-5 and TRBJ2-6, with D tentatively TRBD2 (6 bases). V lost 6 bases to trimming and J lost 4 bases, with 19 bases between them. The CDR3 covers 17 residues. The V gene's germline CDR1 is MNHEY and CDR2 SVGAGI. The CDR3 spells CASRRDGTAWGANVLTF. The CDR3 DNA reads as TGTGCCAGCAGACGGGACGGGACTGCCTGGGGGGCCAACGTCCTGACTTTC.

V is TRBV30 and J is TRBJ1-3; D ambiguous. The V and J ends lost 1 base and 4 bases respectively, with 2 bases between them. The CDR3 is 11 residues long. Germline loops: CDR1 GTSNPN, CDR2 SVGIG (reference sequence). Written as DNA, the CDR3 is TGTGCCTGGAGTGCAGGAAACACCATATATTTT. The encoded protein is CAWSAGNTIYF.

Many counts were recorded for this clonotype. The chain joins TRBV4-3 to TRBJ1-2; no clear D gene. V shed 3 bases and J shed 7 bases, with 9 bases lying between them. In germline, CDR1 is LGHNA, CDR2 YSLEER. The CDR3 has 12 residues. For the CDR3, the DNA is TGCGCCAGCAGCCATAATCGTGGTGGCTACACCTTC. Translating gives CASSHNRGGYTF.

The CDR3 nucleotides are TGTGCCAGCCACCGGCGGGAGGGCAATGAGCAGTTCTTC. Protein: CASHRREGNEQFF. The V call is TRBV27, the J call TRBJ2-1; 9 nucleotides align to TRBD2. The CDR3 is made up of 13 amino acids. The germline gives CDR1 MNHEY, CDR2 SMNVEV (reference sequence). Trimming at V came to 8 bases and at J to 6 bases, leaving 5 bases not matched to a gene.

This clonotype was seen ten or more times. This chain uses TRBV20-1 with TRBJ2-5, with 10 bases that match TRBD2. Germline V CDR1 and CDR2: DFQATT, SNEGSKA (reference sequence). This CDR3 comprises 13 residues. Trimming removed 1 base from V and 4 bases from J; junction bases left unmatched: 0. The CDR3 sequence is CSARGLAGETQYF. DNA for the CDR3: TGCAGTGCTAGAGGACTAGCGGGAGAGACCCAGTACTTC.

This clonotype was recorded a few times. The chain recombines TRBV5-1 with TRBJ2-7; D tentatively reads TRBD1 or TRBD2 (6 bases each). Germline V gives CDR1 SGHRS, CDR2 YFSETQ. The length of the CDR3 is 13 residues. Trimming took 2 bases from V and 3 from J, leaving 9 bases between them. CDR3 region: CASSFGGFYEQYF. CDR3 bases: TGCGCCAGCAGCTTCGGGGGCTTCTACGAGCAGTACTTC.

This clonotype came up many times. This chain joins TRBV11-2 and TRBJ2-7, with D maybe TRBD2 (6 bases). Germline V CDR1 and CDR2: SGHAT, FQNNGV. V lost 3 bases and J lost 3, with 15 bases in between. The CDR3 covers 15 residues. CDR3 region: CASSFGGGADYEQYF. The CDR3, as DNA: TGTGCCAGCAGCTTCGGTGGAGGGGCGGACTACGAGCAGTACTTC.

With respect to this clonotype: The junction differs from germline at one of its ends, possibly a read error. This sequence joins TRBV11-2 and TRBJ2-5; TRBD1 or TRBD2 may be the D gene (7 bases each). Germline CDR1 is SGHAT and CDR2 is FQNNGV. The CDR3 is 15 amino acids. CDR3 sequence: CPSSQGGSSRETQYF. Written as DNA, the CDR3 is TGTCCCAGCAGCCAGGGGGGGTCTAGTCGAGAGACCCAGTACTTC. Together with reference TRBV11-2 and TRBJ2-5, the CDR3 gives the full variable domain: EAGVAQSPRYKIIEKRQSVAFWCNPISGHATLYWYQQILGQGPKLLIQFQNNGVVDDSQLPKDRFSAERLKGVDSTLKIQPAKLEDSAVYLCPSSQGGSSRETQYFGPGTRLLVL.

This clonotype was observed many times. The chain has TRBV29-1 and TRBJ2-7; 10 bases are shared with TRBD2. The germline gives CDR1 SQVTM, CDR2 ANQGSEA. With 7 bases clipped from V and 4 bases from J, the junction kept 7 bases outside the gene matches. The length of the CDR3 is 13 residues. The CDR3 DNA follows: TGCAGCGCATCAGCGGGAGGGCCGTACGAGCAGTACTTC. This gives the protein CSASAGGPYEQYF.

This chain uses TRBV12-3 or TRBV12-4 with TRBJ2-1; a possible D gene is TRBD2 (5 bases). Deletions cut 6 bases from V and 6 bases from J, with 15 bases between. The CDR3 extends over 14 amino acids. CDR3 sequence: CASSPRGPLNEQFF. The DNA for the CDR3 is TGTGCCAGCAGCCCCCGCGGGCCCCTCAATGAGCAGTTCTTC.

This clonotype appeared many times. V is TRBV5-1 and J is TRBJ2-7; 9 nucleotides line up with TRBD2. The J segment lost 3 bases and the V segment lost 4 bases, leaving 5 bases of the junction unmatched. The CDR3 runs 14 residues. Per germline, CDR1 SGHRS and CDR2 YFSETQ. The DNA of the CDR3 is TGCGCCAGCAGCCTCCTAGCGGGAAACTACGAGCAGTACTTC. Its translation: CASSLLAGNYEQYF.

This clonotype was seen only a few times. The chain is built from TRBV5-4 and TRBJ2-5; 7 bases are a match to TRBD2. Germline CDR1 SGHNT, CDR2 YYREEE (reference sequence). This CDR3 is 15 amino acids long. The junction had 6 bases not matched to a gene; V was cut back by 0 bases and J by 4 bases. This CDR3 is CASSLGKRELETQYF. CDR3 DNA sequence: TGTGCCAGCAGCTTGGGGAAGCGGGAACTAGAGACCCAGTACTTC.

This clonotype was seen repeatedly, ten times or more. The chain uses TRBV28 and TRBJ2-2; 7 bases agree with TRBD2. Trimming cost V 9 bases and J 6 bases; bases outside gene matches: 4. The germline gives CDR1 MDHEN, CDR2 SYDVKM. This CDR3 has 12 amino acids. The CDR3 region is CASAGEAGELFF. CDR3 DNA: TGTGCCAGTGCGGGAGAGGCCGGGGAGCTGTTTTTT.